The 24 T cell receptor beta chains reported below all come from one sample, sequenced in a study of neurological immune-mediated disorders (dated by TCRdb to between 2018 and 2021). Receptor libraries were prepared by 5' RACE. The sample was run on an Illumina HiSeq 2500. TCRdb trimmed the raw reads at Q25, called clones with MiXCR and kept productive beta chains. For every CDR3 protein sequence, its rows merge into one entry that carries the most common genes and DNA. The sample table lists some 30,000 distinct CDR3 sequences, 15% of them with a count of one. The ten largest make up 27% of the sample. The sample taken for sequencing was PBMCs. The receptors shown here come from a man between 65 and 80 years old in good health.

The chain recombines TRBV7-2 with TRBJ1-3; D remains ambiguous. This CDR3 has 16 residues. The V gene lost 1 base and the J gene lost 4 bases, with 14 bases spanning the gap. Per germline, CDR1 SGHTA and CDR2 FQGNSA. The CDR3 nucleotides read TGTGCCAGCAGCTTAGAGGCCATAGGATGGGGAAACACCATATATTTT. Protein sequence: CASSLEAIGWGNTIYF.

This clonotype has a count of ten or more. The chain combines TRBV5-1 with TRBJ2-7; TRBD1 aligns across 9 bases. The length of the CDR3 is 17 residues. Germline CDR1 reads SGHRS; CDR2 reads YFSETQ. V trimming: 1 base; J trimming: 7 bases; junction bases outside the gene matches: 15. CDR3 protein: CASSLLGTGISTEEQYF. CDR3 DNA sequence: TGCGCCAGCAGCTTGCTCGGGACAGGGATATCAACAGAAGAGCAGTACTTC. Full variable domain (outside the CDR3, taken from reference TRBV5-1 and TRBJ2-7): KAGVTQTPRYLIKTRGQQVTLSCSPISGHRSVSWYQQTPGQGLQFLFEYFSETQRNKGNFPGRFSGRQFSNSRSEMNVSTLELGDSALYLCASSLLGTGISTEEQYFGPGTRLTVT.

This clonotype was seen repeatedly, ten times or more. V and J are TRBV7-9 and TRBJ1-2; 9 positions match TRBD1. Germline V CDR1 and CDR2: SEHNR, FQNEAQ (reference sequence). V was pared by 4 bases and J by 3 bases, with 9 bases of the junction left unmatched. This CDR3 is built from 16 residues. The CDR3 region is CASSSPSRTGDYGYTF. CDR3 DNA: TGTGCCAGCAGCTCCCCTAGCCGGACAGGGGACTATGGCTACACCTTC.

This clonotype showed up many times. The chain couples TRBV11-2 to TRBJ1-6; no firm D call. CDR1 and CDR2 (germline): SGHAT, FQNNGV. Trimming cost V 6 bases and J 8 bases, with 14 bases left between them. The CDR3 runs 14 residues. This CDR3 is CASRDVFGYSPLHF. The CDR3 DNA is TGTGCCAGCAGGGACGTATTCGGATATTCACCCCTCCACTTT.

This clonotype showed up just a few times. The chain recombines TRBV2 with TRBJ1-4, with 9 bases aligning to TRBD1. The CDR3 covers 15 residues. Looked up from germline, CDR1 is SNHLY and CDR2 is FYNNEI. The J segment lost 3 bases and the V segment lost 6 bases, leaving 5 bases of the junction unmatched. CDR3 amino acids: CASSQQGAANEKLFF. The CDR3 region has the DNA TGTGCCAGCAGCCAACAGGGGGCAGCTAATGAAAAACTGTTTTTT.

The V gene is TRBV27, the J gene TRBJ2-7; 7 bases fit TRBD1. Unmatched junction bases numbered 8, after V lost 5 bases and J lost 4 bases. CDR1 and CDR2 (germline): MNHEY, SMNVEV (reference sequence). The CDR3 spans 14 residues. DNA of the CDR3: TGTGCCAGCAGTAACGGTGACAGGGTGTACGAGCAGTACTTC. Encoded protein: CASSNGDRVYEQYF.

Note on this clonotype: Just one base apart from a much larger clone, this may be a read error. The genes are TRBV29-1 and TRBJ2-7; tentatively, D is TRBD2 (5 bases). Between the trimmed V and J ends, which lost 4 bases and 8 bases, there was a span of 12 bases. This CDR3 has 11 amino acids. CDR1 is SQVTM and CDR2 is ANQGSEA in the germline V gene. CDR3 sequence reads: CSVAGYNKQYF. Written as DNA, the CDR3 is TGCAGCGTTGCGGGATATAACAAGCAGTACTTC.

This clonotype was observed at least ten times. This rearrangement joins TRBV20-1 to TRBJ2-1, with D possibly matching TRBD1 (6 bases). The CDR3 has 14 residues. V lost 3 bases to trimming and J lost 0 bases, with 9 bases between them. Germline-derived CDR1 and CDR2 are DFQATT and SNEGSKA (reference sequence). Here the CDR3 reads CSARDRTSYNEQFF. In nucleotides, the CDR3 is TGCAGTGCTAGGGACAGAACCTCCTACAATGAGCAGTTCTTC.

Many counts were recorded for this clonotype. The rearrangement uses TRBV28 and TRBJ2-2; 10 nucleotides line up with TRBD1. The CDR3 is 16 amino acids. The V gene end was trimmed by 6 bases and the J gene end by 2 bases; junction bases not matched to a gene: 6. Germline CDR1 MDHEN, CDR2 SYDVKM. Here the CDR3 reads CASRHDRGPNTGELFF. The CDR3 coding sequence is TGTGCCAGCAGGCATGACAGGGGGCCTAACACCGGGGAGCTGTTTTTT.

This clonotype showed up many times. The chain joins TRBV6-5 to TRBJ2-7; no definite D call. This CDR3 comprises 15 residues. Germline V gene sequence: CDR1 MNHEY, CDR2 SVGAGI. The ends were cut back, 2 bases at V and 5 bases at J, with 16 bases in the middle. CDR3 protein: CASSYLLGLGNEQYF. The CDR3 nucleotides read TGTGCCAGCAGTTACCTTTTGGGTCTCGGTAACGAGCAGTACTTC.

This clonotype was recorded at least ten times. The gene calls are TRBV29-1 and TRBJ2-2, with D possibly being TRBD1 (6 bases). Germline values: CDR1 SQVTM, CDR2 ANQGSEA. Between the trimmed V and J ends, which lost 4 bases and 1 base, there was a span of 10 bases. The CDR3 runs to 14 residues. CDR3 in DNA: TGCAGCGTTGTTGGGGGCAGGAACACCGGGGAGCTGTTTTTT. It is translated as CSVVGGRNTGELFF.

This clonotype was seen repeatedly, ten times or more. The chain links TRBV24-1 to TRBJ2-1, with 10 bases matching TRBD1. The V gene's germline CDR1 is KGHDR and CDR2 SFDVKD. This CDR3 comprises 16 residues. V gave up 4 bases and J gave up 4 bases; unmatched junction bases: 6. The CDR3 sequence: CATSDRTGQGYNEQFF. CDR3 sequence (DNA): TGTGCCACCAGTGACCGAACGGGACAGGGGTACAATGAGCAGTTCTTC.

This clonotype was observed many times. CDR3: CASKQIFGANVLTF. CDR3 nucleotide sequence: TGTGCCAGCAAACAGATTTTTGGGGCCAACGTCCTGACTTTC. The chain uses TRBV27 and TRBJ2-6; no definite D call. Germline-derived CDR1 and CDR2 are MNHEY and SMNVEV (reference sequence). The V gene lost 7 bases and the J gene lost 3 bases, with 10 bases spanning the gap. This CDR3 is built from 14 residues.

This clonotype was counted at least ten times. The chain links TRBV29-1 to TRBJ2-5, with a tentative D call TRBD2 (5 bases). CDR1 and CDR2 (germline): SQVTM, ANQGSEA. The CDR3 has 12 amino acids. V shed 0 bases and J shed 4 bases, with 6 bases lying between them. CDR3 loop: CSVEDAGETQYF. CDR3 nucleotide sequence: TGCAGCGTTGAAGATGCGGGAGAGACCCAGTACTTC. The full variable domain, rest sourced from reference TRBV29-1 and TRBJ2-5, is SAVISQKPSRDICQRGTSLTIQCQVDSQVTMMFWYRQQPGQSLTLIATANQGSEATYESGFVIDKFPISRPNLTFSTLTVSNMSPEDSSIYLCSVEDAGETQYFGPGTRLLVL.

This clonotype has ten or more counts. V usage is TRBV2 and J usage is TRBJ1-5; D ambiguous. V dropped 8 bases and J dropped 2 bases, with 13 bases sitting between them. This CDR3 is built from 14 residues. Germline assignment: CDR1 SNHLY and CDR2 FYNNEI. The chain's CDR3 is CASQKGFGNQPQHF. The CDR3 DNA is TGTGCCAGCCAGAAGGGTTTTGGCAATCAGCCCCAGCATTTT.

V gene TRBV3-1 combines with J gene TRBJ2-3; possibly TRBD2 for D (5 bases). There are 15 residues in the CDR3. Germline V lookup: CDR1 LGHDT, CDR2 YNNKEL (reference sequence). The germline V and J ends were trimmed by 4 bases and 5 bases, with 16 bases remaining between them. CDR3: CASSPIAGELDTQYF. CDR3 coding DNA: TGTGCCAGCAGCCCAATCGCCGGGGAGCTAGATACGCAGTATTTT.

This clonotype came up many times. The genes are TRBV5-4 and TRBJ2-3; TRBD2 agrees at 7 bases. CDR1 and CDR2 from the germline V gene are SGHNT and YYREEE (reference sequence). The V gene end was trimmed by 4 bases and the J gene end by 0 bases; junction bases not matched to a gene: 8. This CDR3 has 16 residues. This chain's CDR3 is CASSPSGTSSTDTQYF. CDR3 coding DNA: TGTGCCAGCAGCCCTAGCGGAACTTCTAGCACAGATACGCAGTATTTT.

This clonotype was seen at least ten times. The V and J genes are TRBV12-3 or TRBV12-4 and TRBJ1-4; 7 bases fit TRBD1. The CDR3 has 14 residues. V lost 5 bases and J lost 10; bases outside the gene matches: 10. Here the CDR3 DNA reads TGTGCCAGCAGTGAACAGGGGATTTCAGGAAAACTGTTTTTT. It translates to CASSEQGISGKLFF.

This clonotype came up many times. The V gene is TRBV29-1, the J gene TRBJ2-5, with D tentatively TRBD1 (5 bases). Trimming stripped 3 bases from V and 2 bases from J, with 13 bases between. This CDR3 comprises 14 residues. Per the germline V gene, CDR1 is SQVTM and CDR2 is ANQGSEA. CDR3 region: CSVDGAKAQETQYF. The DNA for the CDR3 is TGCAGCGTTGATGGGGCCAAGGCTCAAGAGACCCAGTACTTC.

This clonotype was counted ten times or more. V is TRBV5-1 and J is TRBJ2-7, with TRBD1 identical over 7 bases. Germline lookup yields CDR1 SGHRS and CDR2 YFSETQ. Germline trimming cut 4 bases from V and 2 bases from J; bases unmatched to any gene: 9. This CDR3 region has 15 residues. CDR3 residues: CASSPTGQAPYEQYF. The DNA of the CDR3 is TGCGCCAGCAGCCCAACCGGACAGGCCCCCTACGAGCAGTACTTC.

Ten or more counts support this clonotype. The chain recombines TRBV5-1 with TRBJ2-1; weak D call: TRBD1 (5 bases). Trimming removed 0 bases at V and 4 bases at J, with 11 bases between. The CDR3 runs 15 residues. Germline V gives CDR1 SGHRS, CDR2 YFSETQ. The CDR3 DNA reads as TGCGCCAGCAGCTTGGGGCAGGGATCATACAATGAGCAGTTCTTC. Protein sequence: CASSLGQGSYNEQFF. Full variable domain (outside the CDR3, taken from reference TRBV5-1 and TRBJ2-1): KAGVTQTPRYLIKTRGQQVTLSCSPISGHRSVSWYQQTPGQGLQFLFEYFSETQRNKGNFPGRFSGRQFSNSRSEMNVSTLELGDSALYLCASSLGQGSYNEQFFGPGTRLTVL.

This clonotype was detected ten times or more. The V and J genes are TRBV15 and TRBJ1-5, with D tentatively TRBD1 (6 bases). V shed 4 bases and J shed 1 base, with 8 bases lying between them. The CDR3 consists of 14 residues. Germline values: CDR1 LNHNV, CDR2 YYDKDF (reference sequence). In DNA form, the CDR3 reads TGTGCCACCAGCAACAGGGAAAGCAATCAGCCCCAGCATTTT. Amino acid sequence: CATSNRESNQPQHF. The full variable domain, completed using reference TRBV15 and TRBJ1-5, is DAMVIQNPRYQVTQFGKPVTLSCSQTLNHNVMYWYQQKSSQAPKLLFHYYDKDFNNEADTPDNFQSRRPNTSFCFLDIRSPGLGDTAMYLCATSNRESNQPQHFGDGTRLSIL.

This clonotype was recorded at least ten times. V gene TRBV20-1 combines with J gene TRBJ2-1, with D uncertain. Germline V gene lookup returns CDR1 DFQATT and CDR2 SNEGSKA (reference sequence). The germline V and J ends were trimmed by 5 bases and 10 bases, with 24 bases remaining between them. There are 15 residues in the CDR3. CDR3 sequence: CSAGPIGRSYWEQFF. CDR3 sequence (DNA): TGCAGTGCTGGCCCTATCGGGCGGAGTTATTGGGAGCAGTTCTTC.

This clonotype occurred many times. The chain has TRBV5-1 and TRBJ2-2; 8 nucleotides match TRBD1. J lost 3 bases, V lost 5 bases, and 6 bases had no gene match. The CDR3 has 15 amino acids. The germline CDR1 and CDR2 sequences are SGHRS and YFSETQ. The CDR3 DNA is TGCGCCAGCAGGAAGGACAGGGTCTACACCGGGGAGCTGTTTTTT. Protein product: CASRKDRVYTGELFF.